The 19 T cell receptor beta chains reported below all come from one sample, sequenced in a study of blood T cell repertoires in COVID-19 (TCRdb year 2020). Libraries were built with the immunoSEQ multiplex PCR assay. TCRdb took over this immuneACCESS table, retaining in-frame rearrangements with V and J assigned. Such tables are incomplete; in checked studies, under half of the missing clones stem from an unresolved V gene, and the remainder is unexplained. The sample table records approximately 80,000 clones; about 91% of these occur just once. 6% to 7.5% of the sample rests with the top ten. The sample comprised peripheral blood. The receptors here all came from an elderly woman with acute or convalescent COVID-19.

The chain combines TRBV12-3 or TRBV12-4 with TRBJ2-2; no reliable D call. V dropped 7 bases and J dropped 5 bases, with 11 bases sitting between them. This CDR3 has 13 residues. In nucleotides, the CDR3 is TGTGCCAGCAACTTCTTGAGGACCGGGGAGCTGTTTTTT. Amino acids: CASNFLRTGELFF.

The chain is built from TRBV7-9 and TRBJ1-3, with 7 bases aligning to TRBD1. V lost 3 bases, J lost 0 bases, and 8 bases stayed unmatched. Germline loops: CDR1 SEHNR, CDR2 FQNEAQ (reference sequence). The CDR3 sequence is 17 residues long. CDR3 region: CASSLVTGDNSGNTIYF. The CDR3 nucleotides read TGTGCCAGCAGCTTGGTCACAGGGGACAACTCTGGAAACACCATATATTTT.

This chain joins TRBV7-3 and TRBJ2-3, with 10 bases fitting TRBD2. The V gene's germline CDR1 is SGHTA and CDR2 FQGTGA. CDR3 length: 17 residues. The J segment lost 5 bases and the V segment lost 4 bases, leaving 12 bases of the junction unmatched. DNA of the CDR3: TGTGCCAGCAGCTCGGATTCAAGCGGGAGGGCCGTAGATACGCAGTATTTT. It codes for CASSSDSSGRAVDTQYF.

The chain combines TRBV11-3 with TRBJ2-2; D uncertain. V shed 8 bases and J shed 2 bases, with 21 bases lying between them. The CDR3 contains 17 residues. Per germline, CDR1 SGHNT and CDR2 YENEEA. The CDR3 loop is CASPLGPPLQNTGELFF. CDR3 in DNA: TGTGCCAGCCCCCTAGGTCCACCACTCCAAAACACCGGGGAGCTGTTTTTT.

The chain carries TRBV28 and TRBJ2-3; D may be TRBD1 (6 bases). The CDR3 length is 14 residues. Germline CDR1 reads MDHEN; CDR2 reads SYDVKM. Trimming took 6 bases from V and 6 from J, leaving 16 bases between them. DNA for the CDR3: TGTGCCAGCAGGTACCAGGGGCCAGGGGATACGCAGTATTTT. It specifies CASRYQGPGDTQYF.

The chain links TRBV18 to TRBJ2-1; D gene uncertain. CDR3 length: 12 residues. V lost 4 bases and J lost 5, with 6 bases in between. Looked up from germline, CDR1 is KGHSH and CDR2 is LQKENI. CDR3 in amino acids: CASSLFDNEQFF. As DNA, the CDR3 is TGTGCCAGCTCACTTTTCGACAATGAGCAGTTCTTC. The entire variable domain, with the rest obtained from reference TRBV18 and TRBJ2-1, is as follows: NAGVMQNPRHLVRRRGQEARLRCSPMKGHSHVYWYRQLPEEGLKFMVYLQKENIIDESGMPKERFSAEFPKEGPSILRIQQVVRGDSAAYFCASSLFDNEQFFGPGTRLTVL.

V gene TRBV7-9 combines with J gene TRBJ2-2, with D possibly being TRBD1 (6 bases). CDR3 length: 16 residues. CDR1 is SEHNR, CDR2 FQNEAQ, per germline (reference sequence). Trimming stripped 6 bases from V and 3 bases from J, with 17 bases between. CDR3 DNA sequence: TGTGCCAGCAGAACCGGGACATCATCCTACACCGGGGAGCTGTTTTTT. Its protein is CASRTGTSSYTGELFF.

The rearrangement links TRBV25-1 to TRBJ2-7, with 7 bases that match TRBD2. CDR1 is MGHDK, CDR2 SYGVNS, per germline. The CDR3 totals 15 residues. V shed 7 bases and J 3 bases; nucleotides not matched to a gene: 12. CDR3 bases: TGTGCCAGCACCCCCCAGTCTGCTAGCGGCTACGAGCAGTACTTC. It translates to CASTPQSASGYEQYF.

DNA for the CDR3: TGTGCCAGCAGCCAAGGGCGGGGGCGCGACACTGAAGCTTTCTTT. It encodes CASSQGRGRDTEAFF. The chain is built from TRBV3-1 (or the pseudogene TRBV3-2) and TRBJ1-1, with D possibly TRBD1 on 6 matching bases. V lost 1 base and J lost 3, with 12 bases in between. There are 15 residues in the CDR3. Germline V gene lookup returns CDR1 LGHDT and CDR2 YNNKEL (reference sequence).

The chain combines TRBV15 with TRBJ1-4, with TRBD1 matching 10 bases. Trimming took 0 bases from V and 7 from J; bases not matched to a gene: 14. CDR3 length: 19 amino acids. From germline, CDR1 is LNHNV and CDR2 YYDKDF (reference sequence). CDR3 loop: CATSRDPLSWTGGSEKLFF. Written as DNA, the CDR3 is TGTGCCACCAGCAGAGATCCCCTCAGCTGGACAGGGGGTAGTGAAAAACTGTTTTTT. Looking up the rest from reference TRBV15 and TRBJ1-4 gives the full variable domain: DAMVIQNPRYQVTQFGKPVTLSCSQTLNHNVMYWYQQKSSQAPKLLFHYYDKDFNNEADTPDNFQSRRPNTSFCFLDIRSPGLGDTAMYLCATSRDPLSWTGGSEKLFFGSGTQLSVL.

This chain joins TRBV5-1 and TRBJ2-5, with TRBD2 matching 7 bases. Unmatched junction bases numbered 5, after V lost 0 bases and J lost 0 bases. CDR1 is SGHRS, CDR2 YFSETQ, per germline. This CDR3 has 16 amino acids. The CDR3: CASSLAGRQDQETQYF. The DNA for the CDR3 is TGCGCCAGCAGCTTGGCCGGGAGGCAGGACCAAGAGACCCAGTACTTC.

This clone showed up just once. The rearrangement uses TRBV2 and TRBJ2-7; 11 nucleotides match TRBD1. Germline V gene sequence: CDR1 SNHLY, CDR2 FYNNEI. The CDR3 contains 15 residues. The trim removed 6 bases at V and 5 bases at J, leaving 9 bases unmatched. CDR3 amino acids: CASRWDRGEQDEQYF. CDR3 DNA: TGTGCCAGCAGGTGGGACAGGGGGGAACAGGACGAGCAGTACTTC.

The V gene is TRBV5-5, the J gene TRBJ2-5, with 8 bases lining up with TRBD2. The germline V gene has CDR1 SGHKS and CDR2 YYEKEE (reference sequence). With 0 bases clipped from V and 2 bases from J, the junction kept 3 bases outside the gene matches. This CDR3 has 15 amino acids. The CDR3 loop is CASSLVPSGQETQYF. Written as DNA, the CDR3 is TGTGCCAGCAGCTTGGTCCCTAGCGGGCAAGAGACCCAGTACTTC.

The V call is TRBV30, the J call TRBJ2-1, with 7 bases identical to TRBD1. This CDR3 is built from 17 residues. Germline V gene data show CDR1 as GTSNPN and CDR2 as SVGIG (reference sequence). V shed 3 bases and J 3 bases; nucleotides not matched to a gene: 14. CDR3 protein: CAWRTGQRTVHYNEQFF. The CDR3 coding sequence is TGTGCCTGGAGGACGGGACAGCGAACGGTTCACTACAATGAGCAGTTCTTC.

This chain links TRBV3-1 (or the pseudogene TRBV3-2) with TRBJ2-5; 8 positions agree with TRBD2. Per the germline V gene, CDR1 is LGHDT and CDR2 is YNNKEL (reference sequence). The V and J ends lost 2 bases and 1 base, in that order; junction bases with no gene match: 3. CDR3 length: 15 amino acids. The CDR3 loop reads CASSQRSGTQETQYF. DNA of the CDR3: TGTGCCAGCAGCCAACGTAGCGGGACCCAAGAGACCCAGTACTTC.

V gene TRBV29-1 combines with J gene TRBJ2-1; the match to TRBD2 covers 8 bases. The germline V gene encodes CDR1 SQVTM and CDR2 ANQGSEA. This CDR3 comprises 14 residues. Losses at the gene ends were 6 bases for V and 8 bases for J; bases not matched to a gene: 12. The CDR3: CSVRGSPGGDEQFF. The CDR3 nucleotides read TGCAGCGTCCGTGGGAGCCCGGGAGGGGATGAGCAGTTCTTC.

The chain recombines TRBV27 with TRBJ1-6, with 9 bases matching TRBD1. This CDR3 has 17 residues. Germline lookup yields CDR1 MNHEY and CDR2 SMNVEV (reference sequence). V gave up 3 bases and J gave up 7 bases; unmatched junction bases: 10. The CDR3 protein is CASSFSHRGQRNSPLHF. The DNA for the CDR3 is TGTGCCAGCAGTTTTTCGCACAGGGGGCAACGGAATTCACCCCTCCACTTT.

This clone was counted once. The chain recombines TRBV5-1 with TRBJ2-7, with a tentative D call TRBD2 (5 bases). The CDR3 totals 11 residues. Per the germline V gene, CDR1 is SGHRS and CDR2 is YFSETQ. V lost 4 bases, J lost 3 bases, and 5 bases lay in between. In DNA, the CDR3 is TGCGCCAGCAGCGGAGGCTACGAGCAGTACTTC. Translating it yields CASSGGYEQYF.

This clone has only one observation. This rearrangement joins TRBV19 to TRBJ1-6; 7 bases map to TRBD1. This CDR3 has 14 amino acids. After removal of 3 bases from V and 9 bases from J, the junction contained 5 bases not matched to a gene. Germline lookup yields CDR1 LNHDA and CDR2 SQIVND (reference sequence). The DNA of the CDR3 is TGTGCCAGTAGTATGCAGGGGGACGGTTCACCCCTCCACTTT. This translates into CASSMQGDGSPLHF.